This T cell receptor (beta chain) was captured by sequencing in a study of chemoradiotherapy in HPV16-positive cancers. Overall study: Candidate HPV-specific clones and shared TCR motifs came from two HPV16-positive patients. Study-wide points: Non-HPV-specific T cells did not expand in tumors during treatment, whereas candidate HPV-specific clones and E7-related motifs did. Better recurrence-free survival went with HPV-responsive T-cell expansion in HPV16-positive patients.

V lost 4 bases, J lost 3 bases, and 16 bases lay in between. CDR3 length: 14 residues. The germline gives CDR1 SQVTM, CDR2 ANQGSEA. TCRdb's copy holds only in-frame clones and misses some; the assay was immunoSEQ multiplex PCR. The sample comprises about 10,000 clones, 60% to 85% of which are singletons, and about 13% rests with the top ten. On this clone: Antigen specificity is unknown.

The sequencing used tumor tissue, collected from a patient who underwent chemoradiotherapy. V gene TRBV29-1 combines with J gene TRBJ2-7, with D maybe TRBD1 (6 bases). This TCR came from a human donor with HPV-associated anogenital cancer. CDR3 residues: CSVGLRTADYEQYF. CDR3 DNA: TGCAGCGTTGGCCTTCGGACAGCAGACTACGAGCAGTACTTC.